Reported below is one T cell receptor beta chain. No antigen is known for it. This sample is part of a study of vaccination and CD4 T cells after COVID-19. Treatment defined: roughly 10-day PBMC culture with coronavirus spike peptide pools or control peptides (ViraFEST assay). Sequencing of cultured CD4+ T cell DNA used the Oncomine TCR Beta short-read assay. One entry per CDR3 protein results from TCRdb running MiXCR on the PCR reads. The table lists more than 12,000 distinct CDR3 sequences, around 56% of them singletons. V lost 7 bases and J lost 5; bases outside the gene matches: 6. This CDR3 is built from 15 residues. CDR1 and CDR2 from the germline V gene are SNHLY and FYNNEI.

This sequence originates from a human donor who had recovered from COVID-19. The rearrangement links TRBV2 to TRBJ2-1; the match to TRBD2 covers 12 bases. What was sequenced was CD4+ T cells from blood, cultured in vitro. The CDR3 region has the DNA TGTGCCAGCACGAACGGACTAGCGGGAAACAATGAGCAGTTCTTC. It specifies CASTNGLAGNNEQFF.